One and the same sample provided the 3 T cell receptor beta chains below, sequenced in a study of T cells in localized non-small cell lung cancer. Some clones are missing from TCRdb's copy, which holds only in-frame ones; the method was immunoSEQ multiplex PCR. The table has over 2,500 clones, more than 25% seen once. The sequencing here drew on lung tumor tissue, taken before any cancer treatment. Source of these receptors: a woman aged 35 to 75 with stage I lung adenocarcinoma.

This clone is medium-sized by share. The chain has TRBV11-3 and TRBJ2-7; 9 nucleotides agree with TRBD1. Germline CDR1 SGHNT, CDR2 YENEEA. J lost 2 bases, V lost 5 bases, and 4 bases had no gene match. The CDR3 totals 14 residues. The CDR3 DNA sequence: TGTGCCAGCAGCGAAGGGACAGGGCCCTACGAGCAGTACTTC. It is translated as CASSEGTGPYEQYF.

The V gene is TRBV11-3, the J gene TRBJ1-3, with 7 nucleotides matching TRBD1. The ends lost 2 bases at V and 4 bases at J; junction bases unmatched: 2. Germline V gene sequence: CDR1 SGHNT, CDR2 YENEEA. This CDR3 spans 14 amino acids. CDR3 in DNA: TGTGCCAGCAGCTTACGGGGACAGGGAAACACCATATATTTT. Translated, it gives CASSLRGQGNTIYF. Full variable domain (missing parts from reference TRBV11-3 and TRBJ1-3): EAGVVQSPRYKIIEKKQPVAFWCNPISGHNTLYWYLQNLGQGPELLIRYENEEAVDDSQLPKDRFSAERLKGVDSTLKIQPAELGDSAVYLCASSLRGQGNTIYFGEGSWLTVV.

CDR3 sequence (DNA): TGTGCCAGCAGCGTATCCTGGGGAGCTAACTATGGCTACACCTTC. This translates into CASSVSWGANYGYTF. This chain uses TRBV9 with TRBJ1-2, with D unclear. The CDR3 totals 15 residues. V dropped 1 base and J dropped 0 bases, with 10 bases sitting between them. Germline values: CDR1 SGDLS, CDR2 YYNGEE. Full variable domain (missing parts from reference TRBV9 and TRBJ1-2): DSGVTQTPKHLITATGQRVTLRCSPRSGDLSVYWYQQSLDQGLQFLIQYYNGEERAKGNILERFSAQQFPDLHSELNLSSLELGDSALYFCASSVSWGANYGYTFGSGTRLTVV.